These 21 T cell receptor beta chains originate from one sample sequenced in a study of T cells in Graves' hyperthyroidism and ophthalmopathy. It was RNA transcripts that yielded the amplified TCR beta CDR3 regions. The study used the HTBI primer set for a first-round RT-PCR of the TCR CDR3. MiXCR, applied by TCRdb to the multiplex PCR reads, yields one record per CDR3 protein. Counted here are 300,000 to 400,000 distinct CDR3 sequences, around a fifth occurring once; the ten biggest clones make up about 50%. Sequencing used blood. These receptors came from a woman in her 50s with Graves' hyperthyroidism.

This clonotype occurred a few times. The rearrangement joins TRBV28 to TRBJ2-7; 7 bases are a match to TRBD1. After removal of 2 bases from V and 4 bases from J, the junction contained 2 bases not matched to a gene. The CDR3 consists of 13 residues. Germline CDR1 is MDHEN and CDR2 is SYDVKM. CDR3 nucleotides: TGTGCCAGCAGTTTACAGGGGGAGTACGAGCAGTACTTC. This gives the protein CASSLQGEYEQYF.

The J gene is TRBJ2-1, the V gene TRBV9; the match to TRBD1 covers 7 bases. This CDR3 has 14 residues. V shed 7 bases and J 0 bases; nucleotides not matched to a gene: 4. Looked up from germline, CDR1 is SGDLS and CDR2 is YYNGEE. CDR3 amino acids: CASAGGNSYNEQFF. The CDR3 DNA is TGTGCCAGCGCAGGGGGAAACTCCTACAATGAGCAGTTCTTC.

This clonotype was picked up many times. This chain connects TRBV12-3 or TRBV12-4 to TRBJ2-1; D is possibly TRBD1 or TRBD2 (6 bases each). This CDR3 has 16 amino acids. Deletions cut 5 bases from V and 6 bases from J, with 20 bases between. CDR3 in amino acids: CASSPTGTLGANEQFF. CDR3 in DNA: TGTGCCAGCAGTCCCACCGGGACTTTGGGGGCCAATGAGCAGTTCTTC.

This chain uses TRBV5-6 with TRBJ2-3, with D possibly matching TRBD2 (6 bases). Trimming stripped 0 bases from V and 3 bases from J, with 14 bases between. This CDR3 is built from 16 residues. Germline CDR1 is SGHDT and CDR2 is YYEEEE. CDR3: CASSLVRGYGTDTQYF. The CDR3 nucleotides read TGTGCCAGCAGCTTGGTGCGGGGTTACGGTACAGATACGCAGTATTTT.

This clonotype was detected ten times or more. This chain uses TRBV7-9 with TRBJ1-1; D is possibly TRBD1 (6 bases). Between the trimmed V and J ends, which lost 2 bases and 1 base, there was a span of 8 bases. From germline, CDR1 is SEHNR and CDR2 FQNEAQ (reference sequence). The CDR3 is made up of 14 amino acids. The chain's CDR3 is CASSLRTANTEAFF. As DNA, the CDR3 is TGTGCCAGCAGCTTACGGACAGCGAACACTGAAGCTTTCTTT.

This clonotype has just a few counts. CDR3 region: CASSGGLGNQPQHF. CDR3 DNA sequence: TGTGCCAGCAGTGGGGGGCTAGGCAATCAGCCCCAGCATTTT. The chain carries TRBV28 and TRBJ1-5, with D possibly matching TRBD1 (6 bases). V was shortened by 5 bases and J by 2 bases, with 10 bases between the two germline ends. The CDR3 totals 14 residues. The germline V gene has CDR1 MDHEN and CDR2 SYDVKM.

This clonotype was found many times. V usage is TRBV13 and J usage is TRBJ1-1; weak D call: TRBD1 (6 bases). V lost 2 bases to trimming and J lost 4 bases, with 17 bases between them. The CDR3 runs 16 residues. Per the germline V gene, CDR1 is PRHDT and CDR2 is FYEKMQ (reference sequence). The CDR3 region is CASSLLTMGAGTEAFF. Written as DNA, the CDR3 is TGTGCCAGCAGCTTACTAACTATGGGGGCTGGCACTGAAGCTTTCTTT.

The rearrangement uses TRBV12-3 or TRBV12-4 and TRBJ2-7; possible D gene TRBD2, 6 bases. Trimming removed 3 bases from V and 3 bases from J, with 12 bases in between. The CDR3 consists of 14 residues. The CDR3 here is CASSFPSVDYEQYF. CDR3 DNA sequence: TGTGCCAGCAGTTTCCCTAGCGTAGACTACGAGCAGTACTTC.

The table lists this clonotype with many counts. The V gene is TRBV13, the J gene TRBJ2-1, with D perhaps given as TRBD1 or TRBD2 (5 bases each). CDR1 PRHDT and CDR2 FYEKMQ come from the germline V gene (reference sequence). The CDR3 loop spans 14 amino acids. V was clipped by 0 bases and J by 9 bases, with 12 bases between them. CDR3 amino acids: CASSLGGAQGEQFF. CDR3 nucleotides: TGTGCCAGCAGCTTAGGCGGGGCCCAGGGTGAGCAGTTCTTC.

This clonotype was seen a handful of times. The rearrangement joins TRBV29-1 to TRBJ1-5, with D maybe TRBD1 (5 bases). The CDR3 contains 13 residues. Trimming removed 4 bases from V and 8 bases from J, with 15 bases in between. Germline-derived CDR1 and CDR2 are SQVTM and ANQGSEA. CDR3 sequence: CSVASRAGEPQHF. The CDR3 region has the DNA TGCAGCGTTGCCAGCAGGGCTGGGGAGCCCCAGCATTTT.

This clonotype was seen repeatedly, ten times or more. The chain couples TRBV20-1 to TRBJ1-2; D gene ambiguous. The CDR3 extends over 12 amino acids. Germline lookup yields CDR1 DFQATT and CDR2 SNEGSKA (reference sequence). V gave up 3 bases and J gave up 3 bases, with 8 bases separating them. The chain's CDR3 is CSARGQDYGYTF. The DNA for the CDR3 is TGCAGTGCTAGGGGCCAAGACTATGGCTACACCTTC.

This clonotype was detected many times. The chain combines TRBV20-1 with TRBJ1-1, with D uncertain. The length of the CDR3 is 13 residues. The germline V gene has CDR1 DFQATT and CDR2 SNEGSKA (reference sequence). Trimming removed 3 bases at V and 5 bases at J, with 13 bases between. In DNA, the CDR3 is TGCAGTGCTAGCATGGCCCCCGGAACTGAAGCTTTCTTT. Translating gives CSASMAPGTEAFF.

The CDR3 bases are TGTGCCAGCAGCCCGCGACAGGGGGCGGTCGTTGAAGCTTTCTTT. It is translated as CASSPRQGAVVEAFF. The V and J genes are TRBV5-4 and TRBJ1-1; 10 bases are a match to TRBD1. This CDR3 is built from 15 residues. The trim removed 4 bases at V and 7 bases at J, leaving 10 bases unmatched. The germline CDR1 and CDR2 sequences are SGHNT and YYREEE (reference sequence).

This clonotype was observed at least ten times. The V gene is TRBV7-9, the J gene TRBJ2-7; no clear D gene. Trimming cost V 1 base and J 3 bases, with 10 bases left between them. Looked up from germline, CDR1 is SEHNR and CDR2 is FQNEAQ (reference sequence). The CDR3 is made up of 14 amino acids. Here the CDR3 DNA reads TGTGCCAGCAGCTTAGAAGGGTTAGGCTACGAGCAGTACTTC. Its protein product is CASSLEGLGYEQYF.

This clonotype was seen only a few times. The genes are TRBV20-1 and TRBJ1-4, with D unresolved. There are 12 residues in the CDR3. Trimming left V 5 bases short and J 4 bases short, with 8 bases between. The V gene's germline CDR1 is DFQATT and CDR2 SNEGSKA (reference sequence). CDR3 sequence: CSAPGYNEKLFF. The CDR3, as DNA: TGCAGTGCTCCGGGTTATAATGAAAAACTGTTTTTT.

The rearrangement uses TRBV15 and TRBJ2-5, with D tentatively TRBD1 (6 bases). The CDR3 runs 15 residues. V lost 3 bases and J 2 bases, leaving 13 bases between the germline ends. Germline loops: CDR1 LNHNV, CDR2 YYDKDF (reference sequence). The CDR3 DNA sequence: TGTGCCACCAGCAGGAACCGGGACACACAAGAGACCCAGTACTTC. It translates to CATSRNRDTQETQYF.

There are many counts of this clonotype. The V and J genes are TRBV5-1 and TRBJ2-3, with D uncertain. This CDR3 is built from 14 residues. Between the trimmed V and J ends, which lost 4 bases and 0 bases, there was a span of 9 bases. Germline V lookup: CDR1 SGHRS, CDR2 YFSETQ. CDR3 sequence: CASSPTDSTDTQYF. CDR3 nucleotides: TGCGCCAGCAGCCCAACCGACAGCACAGATACGCAGTATTTT. The full variable domain, in which reference TRBV5-1 and TRBJ2-3 provide the parts outside the CDR3, is KAGVTQTPRYLIKTRGQQVTLSCSPISGHRSVSWYQQTPGQGLQFLFEYFSETQRNKGNFPGRFSGRQFSNSRSEMNVSTLELGDSALYLCASSPTDSTDTQYFGPGTRLTVL.

The chain joins TRBV10-1 to TRBJ2-7; no clear D. Between the trimmed V and J ends, which lost 0 bases and 2 bases, there was a span of 8 bases. The CDR3 length is 14 residues. The germline CDR1 and CDR2 sequences are WNHNN and SYGVQD (reference sequence). The DNA for the CDR3 is TGCGCCAGCAGTGAGTCACACAGAGCCTACGAGCAGTACTTC. As protein: CASSESHRAYEQYF.

In this sample, this clonotype turned up many times. The chain links TRBV20-1 to TRBJ2-5, with D possibly matching TRBD1 (6 bases). V shed 4 bases and J shed 7 bases, with 16 bases lying between them. This CDR3 is built from 13 residues. Germline CDR1 is DFQATT and CDR2 is SNEGSKA (reference sequence). The CDR3 DNA reads TGCAGTGCTAAAACAGGGTCGCTTGGGACCCAGTACTTC. Its translation is CSAKTGSLGTQYF.

This clonotype was counted between two and nine times. The chain carries TRBV28 and TRBJ1-6; 7 bases line up with TRBD1. CDR3 length: 14 amino acids. V lost 4 bases and J lost 4; bases outside the gene matches: 1. Per germline, CDR1 MDHEN and CDR2 SYDVKM. CDR3 sequence: CASSSGQYNSPLHF. DNA of the CDR3: TGTGCCAGCAGTTCGGGACAGTATAATTCACCCCTCCACTTT.

V usage is TRBV4-1 and J usage is TRBJ1-1; D remains unclear. Trimming removed 1 base at V and 3 bases at J, with 15 bases between. The germline V gene has CDR1 MGHRA and CDR2 YSYEKL. There are 16 residues in the CDR3. CDR3 sequence: CASSQGVADVYTEAFF. In DNA, the CDR3 is TGCGCCAGCAGCCAAGGCGTGGCCGACGTGTACACTGAAGCTTTCTTT.